This record covers a single TCR beta chain. The entry originates in a study of blood T cell repertoires in COVID-19. Study summary: Samples representing acute and convalescent COVID-19 were sourced from the United States, Italy and Spain. T cells, B-cell-depleted T cells, or PBMCs supplied cDNA or gDNA.

Germline V gene data show CDR1 as SGHDT and CDR2 as YYEEEE. V was trimmed by 3 bases and J by 2 bases, leaving 6 bases between them. This CDR3 has 13 residues. In the original analysis: Amplified reference gene primers provided the basis for estimating nucleated cell counts. The protocol was immunoSEQ multiplex PCR, while the TCRdb copy is restricted to in-frame clones and leaves out a portion. V, J and clone size are those of that table, while D and trimming were read from the DNA. The sample has around 68,000 clones, approximately 82% seen once. The sequence derives from a man older than 75 with active COVID-19. Sample: peripheral blood. The V and J genes are TRBV5-6 and TRBJ2-1, with a tentative D call TRBD2 (5 bases). CDR3 bases: TGTGCCAGCAGCTCGGGAACCTACAATGAGCAGTTCTTC. It encodes CASSSGTYNEQFF.